These 18 T cell receptor beta chains were sequenced from one sample in a study of T cell clones after liver transplantation. Libraries were prepared by immunoSEQ multiplex PCR; TCRdb keeps only in-frame clonotypes and omits some of them. This sample carries about 100,000 clones, roughly 80% of them seen once, and the ten largest clones take over 0.9%. Here the sequenced sample was CD4+ T cells from blood, taken before liver transplant. These receptors were collected from a human donor who received a liver transplant.

The gene calls are TRBV2 and TRBJ2-7, with 11 bases matching TRBD2. Losses at the gene ends were 2 bases for V and 6 bases for J; bases not matched to a gene: 3. Germline V lookup: CDR1 SNHLY, CDR2 FYNNEI. There are 14 residues in the CDR3. CDR3 nucleotides: TGTGCCAGCAGTGAACGGCTAGCGGGAGGCGAGCAGTACTTC. Translation gives CASSERLAGGEQYF.

As DNA, the CDR3 is TGTGCCAGCAGTTCCGTGATGGGGACCGGGGAGCTGTTTTTT. Protein: CASSSVMGTGELFF. This chain joins TRBV6-5 and TRBJ2-2; D is uncertain. Per germline, CDR1 MNHEY and CDR2 SVGAGI. The CDR3 extends over 14 amino acids. V gave up 4 bases and J gave up 5 bases, with 11 bases separating them.

The chain employs TRBV7-9 and TRBJ2-3, with TRBD2 matching 8 bases. This CDR3 region has 15 residues. Germline trimming cut 3 bases from V and 3 bases from J; bases unmatched to any gene: 5. Germline assignment: CDR1 SEHNR and CDR2 FQNEAQ (reference sequence). The CDR3 DNA reads as TGTGCCAGCAGCTTTGCCGGGACTAGGACAGATACGCAGTATTTT. Its translation is CASSFAGTRTDTQYF.

The chain couples TRBV10-1 to TRBJ1-5; tentative D call: TRBD1 (6 bases). The V end lost 7 bases, the J end lost 1 base, and 23 bases lay between the germline ends. Germline lookup yields CDR1 WNHNN and CDR2 SYGVQD (reference sequence). This CDR3 has 18 amino acids. CDR3 region: CASNLQGRPHSSNQPQHF. The CDR3 region has the DNA TGCGCCAGCAACTTACAGGGCAGGCCCCACTCAAGCAATCAGCCCCAGCATTTT.

The rearrangement joins TRBV6-5 to TRBJ2-7; D is perhaps TRBD1 or TRBD2 (5 bases each). Deletions cut 10 bases from V and 0 bases from J, with 10 bases between. The CDR3 contains 12 residues. The V gene's germline CDR1 is MNHEY and CDR2 SVGAGI. The CDR3 loop reads CATGASSYEQYF. The CDR3 nucleotides read TGTGCCACCGGGGCGAGCTCCTACGAGCAGTACTTC.

This clone was seen only once. The chain combines TRBV7-8 with TRBJ1-4; D gene unclear. The germline V and J ends were trimmed by 0 bases and 3 bases, with 8 bases remaining between them. This CDR3 region has 15 residues. Germline V gene sequence: CDR1 SGHVS, CDR2 FQNEAQ. The CDR3 is CASSLAHNPNEKLFF. Here the CDR3 DNA reads TGTGCCAGCAGCTTAGCGCACAACCCTAATGAAAAACTGTTTTTT.

The chain couples TRBV6-5 to TRBJ2-3; 10 nucleotides align to TRBD2. V shed 9 bases and J 7 bases; nucleotides not matched to a gene: 13. Per the germline V gene, CDR1 is MNHEY and CDR2 is SVGAGI. CDR3 length: 15 amino acids. DNA for the CDR3: TGTGCCAGTCGGACTCTAGCGGGAGTTACAAATACGCAGTATTTT. This translates into CASRTLAGVTNTQYF.

The chain recombines TRBV4-1 with TRBJ2-7; 7 nucleotides align to TRBD1. The CDR3 totals 16 residues. Germline V lookup: CDR1 MGHRA, CDR2 YSYEKL. J gave up 1 base and V 1 base, and 7 bases lay outside the gene matches. This CDR3 reads CASSQGMGQPSYEQYF. CDR3 sequence (DNA): TGCGCCAGCAGCCAAGGGATGGGACAGCCGTCCTACGAGCAGTACTTC.

CDR3 amino acids: CAWSDLVISSEQYF. The CDR3 DNA follows: TGTGCCTGGAGTGACCTCGTCATCTCGTCCGAGCAGTACTTC. The chain joins TRBV30 to TRBJ2-7; D call uncertain. From germline, CDR1 is GTSNPN and CDR2 SVGIG (reference sequence). This CDR3 is 14 amino acids long. V lost 1 base, J lost 6 bases, and 16 bases lay in between.

CDR3 DNA sequence: TGTGCCAGCAGTCGGGACGGGGAACCAACTTACTTC. Translated: CASSRDGEPTYF. The V gene is TRBV6-6, the J gene TRBJ2-4, with D perhaps being TRBD1 or TRBD2 (5 bases each). Germline lookup yields CDR1 MNHNY and CDR2 SVGAGI (reference sequence). V lost 5 bases and J 16 bases, leaving 18 bases between the germline ends. The CDR3 length is 12 residues.

This chain joins TRBV28 and TRBJ1-5, with D unresolved. Deletions cut 1 base from V and 0 bases from J, with 1 base between. Germline CDR1 is MDHEN and CDR2 is SYDVKM. The CDR3 covers 13 residues. The CDR3 DNA is TGTGCCAGCAGTTTATATAGCAATCAGCCCCAGCATTTT. It codes for CASSLYSNQPQHF.

The chain's CDR3 is CASSSGQGAYEQYF. The CDR3 bases are TGCGCCAGCAGCTCTGGACAGGGCGCCTACGAGCAGTACTTC. V and J are TRBV5-1 and TRBJ2-7; 8 bases are a match to TRBD1. Looked up from germline, CDR1 is SGHRS and CDR2 is YFSETQ. The CDR3 has 14 amino acids. The V gene end was trimmed by 3 bases and the J gene end by 2 bases; junction bases not matched to a gene: 4.

This clone has more than one count but fewer than ten. V gene TRBV6-5 combines with J gene TRBJ1-2; tentatively, D is TRBD1 (5 bases). V was pared by 6 bases and J by 2 bases, with 7 bases between. The CDR3 extends over 12 amino acids. Germline V gene sequence: CDR1 MNHEY, CDR2 SVGAGI. The CDR3 is CASRGHNYGYTF. In DNA form, the CDR3 reads TGTGCCAGCAGAGGACACAACTATGGCTACACCTTC.

V and J are TRBV27 and TRBJ2-7; D remains ambiguous. This CDR3 is built from 15 residues. Germline CDR1 reads MNHEY; CDR2 reads SMNVEV (reference sequence). The V end was cut by 6 bases, the J end by 2 bases, with 17 bases between. The CDR3: CASRIPGHPAYEQYF. Written as DNA, the CDR3 is TGTGCCAGCAGAATACCCGGGCACCCCGCCTACGAGCAGTACTTC.

This chain joins TRBV18 and TRBJ1-1; D is unresolved. With 2 bases removed from V and 6 bases from J, the gap between germline ends came to 19 bases. This CDR3 region has 16 residues. In germline, CDR1 is KGHSH, CDR2 LQKENI. The CDR3 loop is CASSPTITVSGAEAFF. CDR3 sequence (DNA): TGTGCCAGCTCACCAACGATTACGGTTTCGGGCGCTGAAGCTTTCTTT.

The V gene is TRBV5-6, the J gene TRBJ2-5, with a weak D call TRBD1 (6 bases). This CDR3 has 19 residues. V was shortened by 6 bases and J by 5 bases, with 32 bases between the two germline ends. Germline loops: CDR1 SGHDT, CDR2 YYEEEE. The CDR3 spells CASTARGTAGASSGETQYF. Written as DNA, the CDR3 is TGTGCCAGCACCGCGAGGGGGACCGCAGGGGCCTCGTCGGGGGAGACCCAGTACTTC.

The CDR3 bases are TGTGCCAGCAGTTACCCCCGCGCGAGGAGCTATGGCTACACCTTC. The encoded protein is CASSYPRARSYGYTF. This chain uses TRBV6-6 with TRBJ1-2, with D unresolved. The germline CDR1 and CDR2 sequences are MNHNY and SVGAGI (reference sequence). The CDR3 sequence is 15 residues long. Trimming removed 2 bases from V and 4 bases from J, with 14 bases in between.

V usage is TRBV10-2 and J usage is TRBJ2-5; 7 bases are a match to TRBD2. Germline CDR1 and CDR2: WSHSY and SAAADI. Trimming at V came to 5 bases and at J to 2 bases, leaving 2 bases not matched to a gene. This CDR3 region has 13 residues. CDR3: CASSWTSQETQYF. The CDR3 nucleotides are TGCGCCAGCAGTTGGACTAGTCAAGAGACCCAGTACTTC.